The 15 T cell receptor beta chains below come from one sample, sequenced in a study of long-term antiretroviral therapy in people with HIV. Researchers ran immunoSEQ v3.0 at survey level. Method: immunoSEQ multiplex PCR; TCRdb's copy keeps in-frame clones and lacks some. Of approximately 22,000 clones listed, around 80% are singletons. Sample: unsorted PBMCs, taken 0.1 years before starting antiretroviral therapy. Every receptor here comes from a man aged 18 to 35 with HIV.

The chain has TRBV19 and TRBJ1-5, with a weak D call TRBD1 (5 bases). V was pared by 2 bases and J by 2 bases, with 16 bases between. CDR3 length: 17 residues. The germline V gene has CDR1 LNHDA and CDR2 SQIVND (reference sequence). The CDR3 region is CASSIPPWGEGNQPQHF. CDR3 bases: TGTGCCAGTAGTATACCTCCTTGGGGCGAGGGCAATCAGCCCCAGCATTTT. Full variable domain (rest looked up from reference TRBV19 and TRBJ1-5): DGGITQSPKYLFRKEGQNVTLSCEQNLNHDAMYWYRQDPGQGLRLIYYSQIVNDFQKGDIAEGYSVSREKKESFPLTVTSAQKNPTAFYLCASSIPPWGEGNQPQHFGDGTRLSIL.

The rearrangement links TRBV30 to TRBJ2-1, with TRBD1 identical over 10 bases. V was pared by 2 bases and J by 9 bases, with 10 bases of the junction left unmatched. The CDR3 is 15 amino acids. Germline V CDR1 and CDR2: GTSNPN, SVGIG (reference sequence). Written as DNA, the CDR3 is TGTGCCTGGAGTTCCGGGACAGGGGCTTTTGGTGAGCAGTTCTTC. Translating gives CAWSSGTGAFGEQFF.

This chain links TRBV27 with TRBJ1-2; a possible D gene is TRBD1 (5 bases). Trimming removed 3 bases from V and 6 bases from J, with 14 bases in between. This CDR3 contains 14 residues. From germline, CDR1 is MNHEY and CDR2 SMNVEV (reference sequence). The CDR3 loop reads CASSLSPWGDGYTF. The CDR3 nucleotides read TGTGCCAGCAGTTTGTCCCCCTGGGGCGATGGCTACACCTTC.

The rearrangement links TRBV10-2 to TRBJ2-5, with D unresolved. The CDR3 length is 14 residues. Trimming stripped 1 base from V and 7 bases from J, with 13 bases between. Germline V CDR1 and CDR2: WSHSY, SAAADI. The CDR3 coding sequence is TGCGCCAGCAGTGAGTTTAACCAGATTGGGACCCAGTACTTC. It codes for CASSEFNQIGTQYF.

The CDR3 loop is CASSGPTGAGAFF. In nucleotides, the CDR3 is TGTGCCAGTAGTGGCCCTACAGGGGCTGGCGCTTTCTTT. The chain recombines TRBV19 with TRBJ1-1; 7 nucleotides agree with TRBD1. There are 13 residues in the CDR3. CDR1 LNHDA and CDR2 SQIVND come from the germline V gene (reference sequence). V dropped 5 bases and J dropped 11; count of bases not matched to a gene: 11.

The chain joins TRBV11-2 to TRBJ2-1; D might be TRBD1 or TRBD2, each matching 5 bases. The CDR3 runs 14 residues. V lost 5 bases and J 8 bases, leaving 16 bases between the germline ends. Germline CDR1 is SGHAT and CDR2 is FQNNGV. The CDR3 sequence is CASSRDHILHEQFF. For the CDR3, the DNA is TGTGCCAGCAGCCGGGACCATATCCTACATGAGCAGTTCTTC.

The chain recombines TRBV7-2 with TRBJ1-2; possible D gene TRBD1, 5 bases. V shed 2 bases and J shed 5 bases, with 12 bases lying between them. CDR3 length equals 14 residues. CDR1 SGHTA and CDR2 FQGNSA come from the germline V gene. The DNA for the CDR3 is TGTGCCAGCAGCTTATTTCAGGGAAGGTATGGCTACACCTTC. The encoded protein is CASSLFQGRYGYTF.

This sequence joins TRBV19 and TRBJ1-3; TRBD1 is a possible D gene (5 bases). The V gene lost 5 bases and the J gene lost 1 base, with 21 bases spanning the gap. CDR3 length: 18 residues. Germline CDR1 is LNHDA and CDR2 is SQIVND (reference sequence). The CDR3: CASSPPPGRLPSGNTIYF. The CDR3 coding sequence is TGTGCCAGTAGTCCCCCCCCGGGACGGTTACCTTCTGGAAACACCATATATTTT.

This chain joins TRBV5-1 and TRBJ2-5, with D unclear. Germline CDR1 and CDR2: SGHRS and YFSETQ. The CDR3 is 14 amino acids. Trimming pared 0 bases from V and 5 bases from J, leaving 11 bases between. This CDR3 reads CASSLVGIGETQYF. The CDR3 bases are TGCGCCAGCAGCTTGGTGGGGATCGGGGAGACCCAGTACTTC.

The chain couples TRBV2 to TRBJ1-5; D ambiguous. The germline V and J ends were trimmed by 2 bases and 4 bases, with 18 bases remaining between them. The CDR3 spans 17 residues. Germline V gene sequence: CDR1 SNHLY, CDR2 FYNNEI. The CDR3 loop is CASSESEGFEVNQPQHF. CDR3 DNA sequence: TGTGCCAGCAGTGAAAGCGAAGGATTCGAAGTTAATCAGCCCCAGCATTTT.

The V call is TRBV29-1, the J call TRBJ2-1, with TRBD2 identical over 7 bases. CDR3 length: 13 amino acids. CDR1 is SQVTM and CDR2 is ANQGSEA in the germline V gene. The junction had 9 bases not matched to a gene; V was cut back by 5 bases and J by 8 bases. CDR3 bases: TGCAGCGTTACTGGCGGGGCGGGGGATGAGCAGTTCTTC. This encodes CSVTGGAGDEQFF.

J is TRBJ1-1 and V is TRBV18; a possible D gene is TRBD1 (6 bases). The germline V gene has CDR1 KGHSH and CDR2 LQKENI. The germline V and J ends were trimmed by 3 bases and 0 bases, with 8 bases remaining between them. The CDR3 covers 14 residues. In DNA form, the CDR3 reads TGTGCCAGCTCACCGGACAGCTTGAACACTGAAGCTTTCTTT. Protein: CASSPDSLNTEAFF.

This clone was found once. The chain is built from TRBV30 and TRBJ2-7, with D uncertain. CDR3 length: 13 residues. Trimming pared 2 bases from V and 1 base from J, leaving 9 bases between. Looked up from germline, CDR1 is GTSNPN and CDR2 is SVGIG (reference sequence). CDR3 DNA sequence: TGTGCCTGGAGTTTCGGGCTGTCCTACGAGCAGTACTTC. The encoded protein is CAWSFGLSYEQYF.

V usage is TRBV10-3 and J usage is TRBJ2-5; D may be TRBD1 or TRBD2 (5 bases each). The germline V gene has CDR1 ENHRY and CDR2 SYGVKD. CDR3 size: 13 residues. The V and J ends lost 8 bases and 5 bases respectively, with 15 bases between them. As DNA, the CDR3 is TGTGCCATCGGGACCCCGAGGGAGGAGACCCAGTACTTC. This gives the protein CAIGTPREETQYF.

This chain connects TRBV6-5 to TRBJ2-1; 7 bases fit TRBD1. The CDR3 consists of 15 residues. The V gene's germline CDR1 is MNHEY and CDR2 SVGAGI. V shed 5 bases and J 6 bases; nucleotides not matched to a gene: 10. CDR3 region: CASSVARDSSNEQFF. CDR3 bases: TGTGCCAGCAGTGTCGCCCGGGACAGCAGCAATGAGCAGTTCTTC.